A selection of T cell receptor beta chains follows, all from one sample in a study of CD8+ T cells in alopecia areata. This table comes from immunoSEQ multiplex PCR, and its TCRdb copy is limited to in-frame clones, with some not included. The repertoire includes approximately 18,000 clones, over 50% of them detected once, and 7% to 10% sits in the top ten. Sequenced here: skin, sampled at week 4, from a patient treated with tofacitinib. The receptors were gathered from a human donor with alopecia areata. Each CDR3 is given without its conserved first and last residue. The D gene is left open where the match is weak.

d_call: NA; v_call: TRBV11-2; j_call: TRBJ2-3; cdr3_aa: ASSSGVGTDTQY
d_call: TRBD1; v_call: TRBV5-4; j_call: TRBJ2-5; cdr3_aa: ASSPWTGQETQY
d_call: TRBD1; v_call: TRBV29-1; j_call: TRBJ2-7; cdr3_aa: SLRRGTDAYEQY
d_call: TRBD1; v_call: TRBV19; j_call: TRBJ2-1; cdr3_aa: ASRQGATNEQF
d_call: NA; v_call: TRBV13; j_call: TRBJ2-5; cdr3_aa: ASSLGPFRTQY
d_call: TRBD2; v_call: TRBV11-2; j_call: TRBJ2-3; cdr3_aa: ASSPGLAGYTDTQY
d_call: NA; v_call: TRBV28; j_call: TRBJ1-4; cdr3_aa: ASSRTANEKLF
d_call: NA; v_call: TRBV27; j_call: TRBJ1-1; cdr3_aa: ASRPLEAQGNTEAF
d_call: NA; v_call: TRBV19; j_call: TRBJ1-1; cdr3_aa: ASSLGGFTMNTEAF
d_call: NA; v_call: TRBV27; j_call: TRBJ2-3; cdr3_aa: ASSLTVGYGTDTQY
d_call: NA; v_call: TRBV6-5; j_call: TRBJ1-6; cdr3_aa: ASQVVDLLNSPLH
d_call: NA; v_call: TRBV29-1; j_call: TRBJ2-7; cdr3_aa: SVEVGAKLS
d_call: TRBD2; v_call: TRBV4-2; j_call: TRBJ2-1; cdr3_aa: ASSQVNRGGPNEQF
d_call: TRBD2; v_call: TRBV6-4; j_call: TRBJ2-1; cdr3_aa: AMRGGLYNEQF
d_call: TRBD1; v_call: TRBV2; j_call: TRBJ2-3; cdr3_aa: ASGDRASTDTQY
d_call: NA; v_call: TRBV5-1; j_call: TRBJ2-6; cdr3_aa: ASSQDSSGANVLT
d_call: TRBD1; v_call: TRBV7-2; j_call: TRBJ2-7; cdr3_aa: ASSLEGQGVYEQY
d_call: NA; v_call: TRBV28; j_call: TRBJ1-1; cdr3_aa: ASYWGSGAF
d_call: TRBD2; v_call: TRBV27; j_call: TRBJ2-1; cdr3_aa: ASQMAGEYNEQF
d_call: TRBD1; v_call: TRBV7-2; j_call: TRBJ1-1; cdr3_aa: ASRPGTGGRNTEAF
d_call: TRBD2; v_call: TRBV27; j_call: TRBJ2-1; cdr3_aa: ASSYIAGNSYNEQF
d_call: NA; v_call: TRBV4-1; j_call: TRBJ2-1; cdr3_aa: ASSRFGFHNEQF
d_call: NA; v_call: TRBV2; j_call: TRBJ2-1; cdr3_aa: ASSEADSLRSNEQF
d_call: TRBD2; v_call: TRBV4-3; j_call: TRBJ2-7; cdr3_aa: ASSQGLAGGGEQY
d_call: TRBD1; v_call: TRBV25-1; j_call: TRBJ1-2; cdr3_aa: ASSYRGHGYT
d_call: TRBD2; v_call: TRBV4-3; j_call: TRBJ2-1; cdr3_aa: ASSQAPSGGPYNEQF
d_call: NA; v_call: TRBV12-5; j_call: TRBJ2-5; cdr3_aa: ASSAPGSPETQY
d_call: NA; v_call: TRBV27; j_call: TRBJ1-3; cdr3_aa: ASSLVGGSGNTIY
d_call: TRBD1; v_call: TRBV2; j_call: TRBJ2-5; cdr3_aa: ASSRQGAEETQY
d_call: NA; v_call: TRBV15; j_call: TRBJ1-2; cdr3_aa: ATSIGGRSAYGYT
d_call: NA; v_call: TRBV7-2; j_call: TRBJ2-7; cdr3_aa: ASSTGPSSYEQY
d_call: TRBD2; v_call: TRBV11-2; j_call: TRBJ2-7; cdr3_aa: ASSLDGDYFLEQY
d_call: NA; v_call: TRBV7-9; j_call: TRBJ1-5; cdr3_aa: ASSLDSSNQPQH
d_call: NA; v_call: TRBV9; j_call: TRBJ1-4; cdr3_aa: ASSVSAWGLRDEKLF
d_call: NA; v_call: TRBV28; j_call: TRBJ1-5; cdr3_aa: ASSQNRGNQPQH
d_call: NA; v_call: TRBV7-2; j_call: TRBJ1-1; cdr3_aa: ASSLDPGGNTEAF
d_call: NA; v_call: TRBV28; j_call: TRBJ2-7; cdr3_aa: ASSSTKWTEPYEQY
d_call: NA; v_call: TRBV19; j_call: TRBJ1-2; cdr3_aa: ASSMGHSSSYGYT
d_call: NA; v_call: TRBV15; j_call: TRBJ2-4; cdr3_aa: ATSRSETPTPQY
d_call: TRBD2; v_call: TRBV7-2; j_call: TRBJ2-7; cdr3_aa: ASSLATGGDLGQY
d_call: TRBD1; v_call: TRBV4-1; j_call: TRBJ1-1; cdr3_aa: ASSQTGERTEAF
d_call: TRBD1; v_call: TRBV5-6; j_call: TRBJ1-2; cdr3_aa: ASSPRLRDRGHYGYT